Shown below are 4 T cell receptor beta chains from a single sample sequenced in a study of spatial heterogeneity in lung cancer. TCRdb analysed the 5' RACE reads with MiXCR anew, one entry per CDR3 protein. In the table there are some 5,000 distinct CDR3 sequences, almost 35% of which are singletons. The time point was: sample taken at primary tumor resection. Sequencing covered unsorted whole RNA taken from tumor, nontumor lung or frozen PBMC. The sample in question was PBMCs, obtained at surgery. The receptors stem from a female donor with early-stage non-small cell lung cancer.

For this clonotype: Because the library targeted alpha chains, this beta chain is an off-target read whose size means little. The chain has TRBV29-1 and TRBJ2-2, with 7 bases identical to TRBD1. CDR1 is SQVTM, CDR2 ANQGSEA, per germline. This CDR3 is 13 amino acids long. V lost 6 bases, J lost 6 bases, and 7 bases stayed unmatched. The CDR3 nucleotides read TGCAGCGTGAAACTAACAGGGGCCGGGGAGCTGTTTTTT. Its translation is CSVKLTGAGELFF.

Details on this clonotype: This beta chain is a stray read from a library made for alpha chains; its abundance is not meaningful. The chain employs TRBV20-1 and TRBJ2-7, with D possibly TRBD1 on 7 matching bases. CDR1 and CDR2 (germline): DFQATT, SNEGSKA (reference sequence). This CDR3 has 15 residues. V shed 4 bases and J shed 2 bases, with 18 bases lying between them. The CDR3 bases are TGCAGTGCTACCCCAGGGGGGAGTTCAACCTACGAGCAGTACTTC. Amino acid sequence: CSATPGGSSTYEQYF.

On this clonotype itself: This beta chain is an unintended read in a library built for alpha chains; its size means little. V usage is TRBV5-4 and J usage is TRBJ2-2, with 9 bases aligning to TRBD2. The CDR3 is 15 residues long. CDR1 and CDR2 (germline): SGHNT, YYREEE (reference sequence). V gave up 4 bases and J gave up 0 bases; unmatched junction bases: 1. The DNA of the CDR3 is TGTGCCAGCAGCCGGACTAGCGCGAACACCGGGGAGCTGTTTTTT. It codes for CASSRTSANTGELFF.

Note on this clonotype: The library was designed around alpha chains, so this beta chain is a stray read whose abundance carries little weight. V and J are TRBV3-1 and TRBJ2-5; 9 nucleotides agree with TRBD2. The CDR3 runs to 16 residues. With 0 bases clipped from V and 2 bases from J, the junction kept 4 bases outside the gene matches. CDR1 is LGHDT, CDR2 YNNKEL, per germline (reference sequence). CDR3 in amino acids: CASSQEALAGQETQYF. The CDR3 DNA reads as TGTGCCAGCAGCCAAGAAGCGCTAGCGGGGCAAGAGACCCAGTACTTC.